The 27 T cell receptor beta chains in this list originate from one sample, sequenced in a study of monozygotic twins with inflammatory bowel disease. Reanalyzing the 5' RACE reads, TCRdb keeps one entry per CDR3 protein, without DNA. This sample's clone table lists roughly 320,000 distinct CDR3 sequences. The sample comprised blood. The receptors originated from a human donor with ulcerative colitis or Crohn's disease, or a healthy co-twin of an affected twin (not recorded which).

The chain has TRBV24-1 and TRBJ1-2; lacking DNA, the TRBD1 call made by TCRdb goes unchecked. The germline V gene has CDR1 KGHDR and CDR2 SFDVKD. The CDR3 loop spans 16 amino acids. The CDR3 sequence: CATSEEGQGANYGYTF.

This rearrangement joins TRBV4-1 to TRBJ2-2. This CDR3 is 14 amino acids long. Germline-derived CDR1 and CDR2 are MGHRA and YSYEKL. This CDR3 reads CASSQSGSRGELFF.

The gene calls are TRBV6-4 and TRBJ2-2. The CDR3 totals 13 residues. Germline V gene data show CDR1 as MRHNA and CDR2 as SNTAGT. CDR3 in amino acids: CASSDELAGELFF.

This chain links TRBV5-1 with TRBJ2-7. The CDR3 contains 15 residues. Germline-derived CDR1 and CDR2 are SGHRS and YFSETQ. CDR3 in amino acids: CASSLGLQSSYEQYF.

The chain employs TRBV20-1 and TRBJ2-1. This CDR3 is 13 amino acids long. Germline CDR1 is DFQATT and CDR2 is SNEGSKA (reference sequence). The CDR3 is CSARLGRINEQFF.

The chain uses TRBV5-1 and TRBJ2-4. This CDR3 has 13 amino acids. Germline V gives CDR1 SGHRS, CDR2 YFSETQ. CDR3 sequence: CASSPQGQNIQYF.

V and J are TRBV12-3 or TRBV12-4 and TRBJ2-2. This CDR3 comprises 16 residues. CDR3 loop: CASSSNRGSGTGELFF.

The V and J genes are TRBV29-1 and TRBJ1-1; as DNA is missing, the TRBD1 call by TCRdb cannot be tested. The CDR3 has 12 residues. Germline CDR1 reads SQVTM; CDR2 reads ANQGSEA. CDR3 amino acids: CSARTGQTEAFF.

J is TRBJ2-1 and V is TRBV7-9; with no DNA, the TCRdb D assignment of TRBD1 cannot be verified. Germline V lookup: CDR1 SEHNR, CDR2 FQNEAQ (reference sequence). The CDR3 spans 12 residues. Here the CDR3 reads CASSLGTVGGFF.

The CDR3 is CSARTGGISPLHF. The chain joins TRBV20-1 to TRBJ1-6; absent DNA, TCRdb's TRBD1 call cannot be checked. The CDR3 totals 13 residues. Germline V gene data show CDR1 as DFQATT and CDR2 as SNEGSKA (reference sequence).

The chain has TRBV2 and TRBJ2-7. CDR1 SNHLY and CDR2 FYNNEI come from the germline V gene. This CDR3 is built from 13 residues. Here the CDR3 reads CASSTEGRTEQYF. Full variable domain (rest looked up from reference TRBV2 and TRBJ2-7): EPEVTQTPSHQVTQMGQEVILRCVPISNHLYFYWYRQILGQKVEFLVSFYNNEISEKSEIFDDQFSVERPDGSNFTLKIRSTKLEDSAMYFCASSTEGRTEQYFGPGTRLTVT.

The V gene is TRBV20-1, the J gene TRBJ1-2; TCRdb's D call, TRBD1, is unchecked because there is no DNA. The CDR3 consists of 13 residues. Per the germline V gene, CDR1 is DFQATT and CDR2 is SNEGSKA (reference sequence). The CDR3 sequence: CSAKKGGAHGYTF.

The CDR3 loop reads CASSPGTGGETQYF. V usage is TRBV14 and J usage is TRBJ2-5; the D call of TRBD1 rests on TCRdb alone, since no DNA is present to check it. This CDR3 contains 14 residues. Germline V gives CDR1 SGHDN, CDR2 FVKESK.

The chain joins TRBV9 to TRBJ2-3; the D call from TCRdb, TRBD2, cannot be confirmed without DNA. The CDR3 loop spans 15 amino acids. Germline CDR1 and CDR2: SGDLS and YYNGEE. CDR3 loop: CASSAGTSGPDTQNF.

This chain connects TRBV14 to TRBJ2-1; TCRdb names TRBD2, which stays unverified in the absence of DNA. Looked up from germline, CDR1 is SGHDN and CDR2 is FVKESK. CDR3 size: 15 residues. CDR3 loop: CASSRGGGVRNEQFF.

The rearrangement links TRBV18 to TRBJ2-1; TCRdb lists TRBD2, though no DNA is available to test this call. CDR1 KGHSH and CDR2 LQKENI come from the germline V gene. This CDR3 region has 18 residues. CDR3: CASSPLRAGTSGSDEQFF.

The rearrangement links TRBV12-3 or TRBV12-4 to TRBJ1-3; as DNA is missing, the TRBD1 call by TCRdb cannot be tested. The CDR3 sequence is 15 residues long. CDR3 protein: CASSATGNSGNTIYF.

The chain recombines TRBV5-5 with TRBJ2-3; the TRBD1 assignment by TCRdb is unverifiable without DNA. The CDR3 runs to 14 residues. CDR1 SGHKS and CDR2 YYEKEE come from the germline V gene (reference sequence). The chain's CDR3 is CASILGGGRDTQYF. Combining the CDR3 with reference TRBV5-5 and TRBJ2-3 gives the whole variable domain DAGVTQSPTHLIKTRGQQVTLRCSPISGHKSVSWYQQVLGQGPQFIFQYYEKEERGRGNFPDRFSARQFPNYSSELNVNALLLGDSALYLCASILGGGRDTQYFGPGTRLTVL.

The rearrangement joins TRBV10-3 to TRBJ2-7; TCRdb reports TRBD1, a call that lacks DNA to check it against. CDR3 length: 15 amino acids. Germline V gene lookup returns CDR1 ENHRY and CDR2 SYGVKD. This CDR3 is CAISDQGQGGYEQYF.

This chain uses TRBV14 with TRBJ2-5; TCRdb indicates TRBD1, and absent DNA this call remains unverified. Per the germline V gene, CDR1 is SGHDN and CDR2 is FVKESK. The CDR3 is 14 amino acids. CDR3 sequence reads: CASSQFRDGETQYF. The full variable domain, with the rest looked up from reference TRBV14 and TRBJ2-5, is EAGVTQFPSHSVIEKGQTVTLRCDPISGHDNLYWYRRVMGKEIKFLLHFVKESKQDESGMPNNRFLAERTGGTYSTLKVQPAELEDSGVYFCASSQFRDGETQYFGPGTRLLVL.

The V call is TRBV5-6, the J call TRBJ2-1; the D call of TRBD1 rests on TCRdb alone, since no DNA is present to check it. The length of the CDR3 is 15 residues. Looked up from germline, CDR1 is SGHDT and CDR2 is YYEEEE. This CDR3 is CASSIPGTGGNEQFF. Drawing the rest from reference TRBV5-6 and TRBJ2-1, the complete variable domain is DAGVTQSPTHLIKTRGQQVTLRCSPKSGHDTVSWYQQALGQGPQFIFQYYEEEERQRGNFPDRFSGHQFPNYSSELNVNALLLGDSALYLCASSIPGTGGNEQFFGPGTRLTVL.

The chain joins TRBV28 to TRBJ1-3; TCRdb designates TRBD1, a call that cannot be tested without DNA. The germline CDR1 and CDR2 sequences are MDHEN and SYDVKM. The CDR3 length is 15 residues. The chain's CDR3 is CASSLYAVGGDTIYF.

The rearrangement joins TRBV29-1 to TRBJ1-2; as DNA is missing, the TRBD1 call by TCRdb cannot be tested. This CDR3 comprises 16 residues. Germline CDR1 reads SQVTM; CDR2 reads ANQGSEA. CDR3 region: CSVPTGPTFGFSGYTF.

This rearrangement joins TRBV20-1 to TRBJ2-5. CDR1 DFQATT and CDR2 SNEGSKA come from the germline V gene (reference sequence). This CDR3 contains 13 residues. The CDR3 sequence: CSARDGLDVTQYF.

The CDR3 reads CSAESSFGEQYF. This chain uses TRBV29-1 with TRBJ2-7. Germline CDR1 reads SQVTM; CDR2 reads ANQGSEA. The CDR3 loop spans 12 amino acids.

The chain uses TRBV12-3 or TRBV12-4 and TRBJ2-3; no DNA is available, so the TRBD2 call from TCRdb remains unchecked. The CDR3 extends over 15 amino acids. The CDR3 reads CASRTGQSGLDTQYF.

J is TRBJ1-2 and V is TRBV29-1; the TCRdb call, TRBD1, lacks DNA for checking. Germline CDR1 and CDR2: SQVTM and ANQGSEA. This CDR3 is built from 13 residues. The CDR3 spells CSVRQGEFYGYTF.